The 2 T cell receptor beta chains below all came from one sample that was sequenced in a study of shared clonotypes between healthy human individuals. Clones were read by immunoSEQ multiplex PCR, and TCRdb kept only the in-frame ones, dropping some. The sample lists a few million clones, around nine tenths occurring once. The sequenced sample was naive CD4+ T cells sorted from blood. Subset here: CD45RA+ positively selected. The receptor source for this set is a young man in good health.

This clone was observed a single time. This chain joins TRBV13 and TRBJ2-2; 8 bases are a match to TRBD2. This CDR3 is 17 amino acids long. Germline lookup yields CDR1 PRHDT and CDR2 FYEKMQ (reference sequence). The V and J ends lost 5 bases and 8 bases, in that order; junction bases with no gene match: 16. The CDR3, as DNA: TGTGCCAGCAGCCATGGCGGGATAGCGGGGTCAAGAGGGGAGCTGTTTTTT. It yields the protein CASSHGGIAGSRGELFF.

This chain joins TRBV25-1 and TRBJ2-2, with 7 bases lining up with TRBD1. Germline V lookup: CDR1 MGHDK, CDR2 SYGVNS. The CDR3 loop spans 14 amino acids. V shed 3 bases and J 5 bases; nucleotides not matched to a gene: 3. In DNA, the CDR3 is TGTGCCAGCAGTGAGACAGGGAGTACCGGGGAGCTGTTTTTT. This gives the protein CASSETGSTGELFF.